This is a list of T cell receptor beta chains from one sample in a study of beta chain features in type 1 diabetes. Measured with immunoSEQ multiplex PCR; TCRdb has only the in-frame clones, and not every one. The top ten hold more than 0.015% of the sample, which has 200,000 to 300,000 clones, under 13% seen once. The specimen sequenced was naive CD4+ T cells from blood. The source of these receptors is a man aged 30 to 39 with type 1 diabetes. The CDR3 runs from the conserved cysteine through the conserved F or W. D genes are given only for firm matches. The size entry is marked missing in some rows and otherwise reads once, few, many or a size class.

.	TRBD1	TRBJ1-5	TRBV19	14	CASSRTGGGQPQHF	TGTGCCAGTAGTCGAACAGGGGGCGGTCAGCCCCAGCATTTT
few	.	TRBJ2-7	TRBV10-3	9	CRPKLREYF	TGTCGCCCCAAACTTCGGGAGTACTTC
.	.	TRBJ2-2	TRBV5-1	12	CASSPDYGELFF	TGCGCCAGCAGCCCCGACTACGGGGAGCTGTTTTTT
few	TRBD1	TRBJ1-5	TRBV6-6	14	CASKKGQDDQPQHF	TGTGCCAGCAAAAAAGGACAGGACGATCAGCCCCAGCATTTT
.	.	TRBJ2-5	TRBV6-5	13	CASSYVERETQYF	TGTGCCAGCAGTTACGTAGAACGGGAGACCCAGTACTTC
.	TRBD2	TRBJ2-7	TRBV5-5	17	CASSLELAGGLSYEQYF	TGTGCCAGCAGCTTGGAACTAGCGGGGGGGCTCTCCTACGAGCAGTACTTC
.	TRBD2	TRBJ2-7	TRBV4-1	13	CASSQDSGREQYF	TGCGCCAGCAGCCAAGATTCCGGGAGGGAGCAGTACTTC
.	.	TRBJ2-7	TRBV7-2	13	CASRRVPGYEQYF	TGTGCCAGCAGGAGGGTTCCCGGGTACGAGCAGTACTTC
.	.	TRBJ1-5	TRBV7-3	13	CASSLSEGQPQHF	TGTGCCAGCAGCTTATCGGAGGGTCAGCCCCAGCATTTT
.	.	TRBJ1-4	TRBV29-1	12	CSVGGPGEKLFF	TGCAGCGTTGGGGGGCCTGGTGAAAAACTGTTTTTT
.	TRBD2	TRBJ2-3	TRBV4-2	18	CASSQGGLAGGSTDTQYF	TGTGCCAGCAGCCAAGGAGGACTAGCGGGGGGGTCCACAGATACGCAGTATTTT
.	.	TRBJ1-6	TRBV7-9	15	CASSPPAEIGSPLHF	TGTGCCAGCAGCCCCCCCGCGGAGATTGGTTCACCCCTCCACTTT
few	TRBD1	TRBJ1-5	TRBV4-1	18	CASSQGGQGEVSNQPQHF	TGCGCCAGCAGCCAAGGTGGACAGGGGGAGGTTAGCAATCAGCCCCAGCATTTT
.	.	TRBJ2-5	TRBV4-3	14	CASSQDLGAETQYF	TGCGCCAGCAGCCAAGATCTAGGTGCGGAGACCCAGTACTTC
.	TRBD1	TRBJ2-5	TRBV6-1	13	CASREGAEETQYF	TGTGCCAGCAGAGAGGGGGCGGAAGAGACCCAGTACTTC
.	.	TRBJ2-7	TRBV7-9	13	CASSLGVQHEQYF	TGTGCCAGCAGCTTAGGAGTGCAACACGAGCAGTACTTC
few	.	TRBJ2-1	TRBV18	15	CASSTRQRGNNEQFF	TGTGCCAGCTCGACACGACAACGGGGGAACAATGAGCAGTTCTTC
.	TRBD1	TRBJ2-1	TRBV5-4	16	CASSPRTGAVYNEQFF	TGTGCCAGCAGCCCTCGGACAGGGGCGGTCTACAATGAGCAGTTCTTC
.	TRBD1	TRBJ1-2	TRBV4-2	17	CASSPGQGPHEDYGYTF	TGTGCCAGCAGCCCCGGACAGGGACCCCATGAAGACTATGGCTACACCTTC
.	.	TRBJ2-3	TRBV9	15	CASSFSATLTDTQYF	TGTGCCAGCAGCTTCTCCGCGACACTCACAGATACGCAGTATTTT
few	TRBD2	TRBJ2-1	TRBV30	17	CAWRQRGGLGAYNEQFF	TGTGCCTGGAGACAGCGGGGGGGCCTCGGCGCCTACAATGAGCAGTTCTTC
few	TRBD1	TRBJ2-7	TRBV5-1	14	CASSAGQVVDEQYF	TGCGCCAGCAGCGCGGGACAGGTAGTGGACGAGCAGTACTTC